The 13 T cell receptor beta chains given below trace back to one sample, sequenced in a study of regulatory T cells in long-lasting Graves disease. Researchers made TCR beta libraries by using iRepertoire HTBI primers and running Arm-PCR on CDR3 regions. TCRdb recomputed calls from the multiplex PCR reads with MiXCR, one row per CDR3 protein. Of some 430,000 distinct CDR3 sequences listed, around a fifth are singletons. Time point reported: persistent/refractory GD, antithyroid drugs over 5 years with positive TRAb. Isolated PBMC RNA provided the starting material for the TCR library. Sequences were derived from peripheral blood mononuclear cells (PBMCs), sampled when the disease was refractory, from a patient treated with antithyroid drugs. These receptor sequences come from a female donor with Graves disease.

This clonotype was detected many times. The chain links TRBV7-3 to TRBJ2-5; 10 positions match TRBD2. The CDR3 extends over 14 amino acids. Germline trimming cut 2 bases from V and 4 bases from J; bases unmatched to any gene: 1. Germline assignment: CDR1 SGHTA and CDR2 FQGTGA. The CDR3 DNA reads TGTGCCAGCAGCTTACTAGCGGGAGCAGAGACCCAGTACTTC. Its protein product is CASSLLAGAETQYF. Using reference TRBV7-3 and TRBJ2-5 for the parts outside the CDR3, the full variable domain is GAGVSQTPSNKVTEKGKYVELRCDPISGHTALYWYRQSLGQGPEFLIYFQGTGAADDSGLPNDRFFAVRPEGSVSTLKIQRTERGDSAVYLCASSLLAGAETQYFGPGTRLLVL.

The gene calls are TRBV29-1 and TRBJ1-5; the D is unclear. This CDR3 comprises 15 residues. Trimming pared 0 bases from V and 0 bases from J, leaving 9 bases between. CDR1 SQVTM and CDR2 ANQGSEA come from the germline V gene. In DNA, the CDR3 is TGCAGCGTTGAAGACGGGAGCGATAGCAATCAGCCCCAGCATTTT. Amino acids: CSVEDGSDSNQPQHF.

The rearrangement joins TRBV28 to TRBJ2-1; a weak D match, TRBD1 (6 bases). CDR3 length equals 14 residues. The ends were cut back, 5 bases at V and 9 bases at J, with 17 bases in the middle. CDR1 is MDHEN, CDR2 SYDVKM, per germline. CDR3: CASSRATGHSEQFF. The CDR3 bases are TGTGCCAGCAGTCGGGCCACAGGGCATTCTGAGCAGTTCTTC.

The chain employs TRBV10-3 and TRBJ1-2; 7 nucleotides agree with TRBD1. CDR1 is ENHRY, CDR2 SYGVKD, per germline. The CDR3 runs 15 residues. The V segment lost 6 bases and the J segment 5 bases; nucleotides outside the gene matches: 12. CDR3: CAISDKQGIGYGYTF. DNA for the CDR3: TGTGCCATCAGCGATAAACAGGGGATTGGATATGGCTACACCTTC.

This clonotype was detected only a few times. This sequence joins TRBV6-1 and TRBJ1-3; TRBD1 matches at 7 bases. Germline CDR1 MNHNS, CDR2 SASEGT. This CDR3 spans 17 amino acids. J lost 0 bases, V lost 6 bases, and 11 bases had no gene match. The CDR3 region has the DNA TGTGCCAGCAGCTCAACCGGACAGGTCCTCTCTGGAAACACCATATATTTT. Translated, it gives CASSSTGQVLSGNTIYF.

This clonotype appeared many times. The CDR3 nucleotides are TGTGCCAGCAAGGGACTAGCGGGAGGGGGTTACAATGAGCAGTTCTTC. It encodes CASKGLAGGGYNEQFF. The chain carries TRBV28 and TRBJ2-1; 16 nucleotides match TRBD2. The V and J ends lost 7 bases and 4 bases, in that order; junction bases with no gene match: 4. Germline V CDR1 and CDR2: MDHEN, SYDVKM. This CDR3 has 16 residues.

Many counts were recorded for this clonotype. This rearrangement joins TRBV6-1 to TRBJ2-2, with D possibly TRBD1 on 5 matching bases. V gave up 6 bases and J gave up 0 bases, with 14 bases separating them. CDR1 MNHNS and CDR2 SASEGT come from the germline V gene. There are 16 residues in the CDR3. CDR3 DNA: TGTGCCAGCAGCGACCTCCTACAGGCGAACACCGGGGAGCTGTTTTTT. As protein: CASSDLLQANTGELFF.

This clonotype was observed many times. The CDR3 nucleotides are TGTGCCAGCAGTGTTGGCAGGCTTAGCTCCTACGAGCAGTACTTC. Translation: CASSVGRLSSYEQYF. The rearrangement uses TRBV25-1 and TRBJ2-7; no clear D gene. The V gene lost 4 bases and the J gene lost 0 bases, with 13 bases spanning the gap. This CDR3 contains 15 residues. CDR1 is MGHDK and CDR2 is SYGVNS in the germline V gene.

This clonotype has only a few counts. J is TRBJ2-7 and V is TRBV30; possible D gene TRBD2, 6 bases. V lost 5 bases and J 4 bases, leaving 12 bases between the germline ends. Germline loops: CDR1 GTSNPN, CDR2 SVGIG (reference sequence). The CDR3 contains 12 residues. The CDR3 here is CAWGTSGYEQYF. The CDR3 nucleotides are TGTGCCTGGGGGACCAGCGGGTACGAGCAGTACTTC.

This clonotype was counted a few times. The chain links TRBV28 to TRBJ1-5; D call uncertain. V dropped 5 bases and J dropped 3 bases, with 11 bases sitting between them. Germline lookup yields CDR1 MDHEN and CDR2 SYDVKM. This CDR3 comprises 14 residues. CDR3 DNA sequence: TGTGCCAGCAGTCCCCATTCTGCCAATCAGCCCCAGCATTTT. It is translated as CASSPHSANQPQHF. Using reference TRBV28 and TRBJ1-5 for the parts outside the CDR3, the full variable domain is DVKVTQSSRYLVKRTGEKVFLECVQDMDHENMFWYRQDPGLGLRLIYFSYDVKMKEKGDIPEGYSVSREKKERFSLILESASTNQTSMYLCASSPHSANQPQHFGDGTRLSIL.

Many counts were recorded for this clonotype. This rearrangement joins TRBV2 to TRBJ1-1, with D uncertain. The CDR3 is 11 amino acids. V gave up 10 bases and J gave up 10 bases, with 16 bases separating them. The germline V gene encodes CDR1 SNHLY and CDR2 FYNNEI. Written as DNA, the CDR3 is TGTGCCACCGGAGGGCAGCCGATAGCTTTCTTT. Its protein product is CATGGQPIAFF.

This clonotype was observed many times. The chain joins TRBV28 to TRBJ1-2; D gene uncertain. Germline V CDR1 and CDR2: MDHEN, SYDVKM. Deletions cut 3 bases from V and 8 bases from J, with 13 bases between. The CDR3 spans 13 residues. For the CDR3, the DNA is TGTGCCAGCAGTTTGGAGTCCGGGCGAGGCTACACCTTC. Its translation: CASSLESGRGYTF.

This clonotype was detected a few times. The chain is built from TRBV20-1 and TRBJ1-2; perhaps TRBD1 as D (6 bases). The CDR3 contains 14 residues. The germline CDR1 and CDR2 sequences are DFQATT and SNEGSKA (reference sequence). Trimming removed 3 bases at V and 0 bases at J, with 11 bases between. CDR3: CSASGQKPNYGYTF. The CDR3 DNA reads TGCAGTGCTAGTGGACAGAAACCTAACTATGGCTACACCTTC.